These 21 T cell receptor beta chains originate from one sample sequenced in a study of blood T cell repertoires in COVID-19. Repertoires were generated with immunoSEQ multiplex PCR, while TCRdb's copy carries only in-frame clones and drops some. The table records around 330,000 clones, over 75% of them present only once. The sequenced sample was peripheral blood. These receptors all stem from a woman between 45 and 65 years old with active or convalescent COVID-19.

This chain joins TRBV28 and TRBJ2-7; 7 bases are shared with TRBD2. J lost 7 bases, V lost 5 bases, and 14 bases had no gene match. The CDR3 contains 15 residues. Germline CDR1 MDHEN, CDR2 SYDVKM. The CDR3 loop is CASSLPGTMHQEQYF. CDR3 bases: TGTGCCAGCAGTCTCCCCGGGACTATGCATCAGGAGCAGTACTTC.

The genes are TRBV5-4 and TRBJ1-2, with no clear D. Germline V gene lookup returns CDR1 SGHNT and CDR2 YYREEE (reference sequence). The CDR3 is made up of 11 amino acids. V was shortened by 4 bases and J by 3 bases, with 4 bases between the two germline ends. The CDR3: CASSLYYGYTF. The CDR3 DNA sequence: TGTGCCAGCAGCCTGTACTATGGCTACACCTTC.

V is TRBV7-8 and J is TRBJ1-1; D remains ambiguous. The CDR3 is 14 residues long. V dropped 1 base and J dropped 2 bases, with 8 bases sitting between them. Germline CDR1 reads SGHVS; CDR2 reads FQNEAQ. CDR3 sequence (DNA): TGTGCCAGCAGCTTAGGCGTCCGCAACACTGAAGCTTTCTTT. Its translation: CASSLGVRNTEAFF.

The chain combines TRBV6-5 with TRBJ1-2, with 7 bases identical to TRBD1. The CDR3 runs to 13 residues. V shed 5 bases and J 7 bases; nucleotides not matched to a gene: 7. Germline CDR1 MNHEY, CDR2 SVGAGI. The CDR3 coding sequence is TGTGCCAGCAGTCGACAGGGAGTCAGTGGCTACACCTTC. Its translation is CASSRQGVSGYTF.

This clone was observed a single time. V gene TRBV11-2 combines with J gene TRBJ2-1; the D is unclear. This CDR3 spans 12 amino acids. Trimming took off 1 base at V and 11 bases at J, with 9 bases between the two ends. From germline, CDR1 is SGHAT and CDR2 FQNNGV. The CDR3, as DNA: TGTGCCAGCAGCTTAGTACTTACCCAGCAGTTCTTC. This sequence encodes CASSLVLTQQFF.

V is TRBV7-2 and J is TRBJ1-1; D is undetermined. Germline V gives CDR1 SGHTA, CDR2 FQGNSA. The CDR3 consists of 13 residues. V lost 3 bases, J lost 1 base, and 6 bases lay in between. The CDR3 DNA reads TGTGCCAGCAGCTTCGGAGAGAACACTGAAGCTTTCTTT. Translation gives CASSFGENTEAFF.

CDR3 nucleotide sequence: TGTGCCAGCAAACCCCCCCTAGGCGAGCAGTACTTC. It translates to CASKPPLGEQYF. The rearrangement joins TRBV7-2 to TRBJ2-7; no clear D. The CDR3 has 12 residues. Germline lookup yields CDR1 SGHTA and CDR2 FQGNSA. V dropped 7 bases and J dropped 6 bases, with 13 bases sitting between them.

This chain links TRBV5-1 with TRBJ2-1; 14 bases map to TRBD2. The CDR3 has 16 amino acids. Trimming took 3 bases from V and 8 from J; bases not matched to a gene: 7. The germline V gene has CDR1 SGHRS and CDR2 YFSETQ. This CDR3 reads CASSSGTSGSLDEQFF. The CDR3 DNA reads as TGCGCCAGCAGCTCCGGGACTAGCGGGAGTTTGGATGAGCAGTTCTTC.

The J gene is TRBJ2-7, the V gene TRBV30; tentatively, D is TRBD1 (6 bases). The germline gives CDR1 GTSNPN, CDR2 SVGIG (reference sequence). V lost 3 bases, J lost 3 bases, and 9 bases lay in between. The length of the CDR3 is 12 residues. The CDR3 coding sequence is TGTGCCTGGAGCGGCAGGGGCTACGAGCAGTACTTC. It codes for CAWSGRGYEQYF.

The rearrangement links TRBV30 to TRBJ1-2, with D unclear. Germline assignment: CDR1 GTSNPN and CDR2 SVGIG (reference sequence). Deletions cut 0 bases from V and 2 bases from J, with 16 bases between. The CDR3 has 16 amino acids. The CDR3 is CAWSVLSGPRNYGYTF. For the CDR3, the DNA is TGTGCCTGGAGTGTACTCTCAGGCCCTCGGAACTATGGCTACACCTTC.

This clone was seen once. V usage is TRBV5-1 and J usage is TRBJ2-7; 9 bases match TRBD1. The ends lost 3 bases at V and 1 base at J; junction bases unmatched: 14. Looked up from germline, CDR1 is SGHRS and CDR2 is YFSETQ. CDR3 length: 18 amino acids. In DNA form, the CDR3 reads TGCGCCAGCAGCTCCCAACCTCAGGGGACAGGGCTTTCCTACGAGCAGTACTTC. Protein: CASSSQPQGTGLSYEQYF.

CDR3 sequence reads: CSASSRLAGGMNEKLFF. In nucleotides, the CDR3 is TGCAGTGCTAGTTCTCGACTAGCGGGAGGGATGAATGAAAAACTGTTTTTT. This chain links TRBV20-1 with TRBJ1-4; D gene unclear. V was pared by 3 bases and J by 5 bases, with 22 bases between. The CDR3 has 17 residues. In germline, CDR1 is DFQATT, CDR2 SNEGSKA (reference sequence).

This CDR3 is CASSYPGLAGPQGYGELFF. In nucleotides, the CDR3 is TGTGCCAGCAGCTATCCGGGACTAGCGGGACCTCAGGGGTACGGGGAGCTGTTTTTT. This chain uses TRBV7-9 with TRBJ2-2; 13 bases match TRBD2. J was trimmed by 7 bases and V by 4 bases; bases with no gene match: 15. From germline, CDR1 is SEHNR and CDR2 FQNEAQ (reference sequence). The CDR3 contains 19 residues. Variable domain in full (rest from reference TRBV7-9 and TRBJ2-2): DTGVSQNPRHKITKRGQNVTFRCDPISEHNRLYWYRQTLGQGPEFLTYFQNEAQLEKSRLLSDRFSAERPKGSFSTLEIQRTEQGDSAMYLCASSYPGLAGPQGYGELFFGEGSRLTVL.

The chain joins TRBV4-1 to TRBJ2-3; 7 nucleotides align to TRBD2. V gave up 1 base and J gave up 0 bases; unmatched junction bases: 10. Germline CDR1 MGHRA, CDR2 YSYEKL. This CDR3 has 18 residues. The chain's CDR3 is CASSQGLAGVFSTDTQYF. CDR3 coding DNA: TGCGCCAGCAGCCAAGGTTTAGCGGGTGTCTTCAGCACAGATACGCAGTATTTT.

The V gene is TRBV5-1, the J gene TRBJ1-2; no reliable D call. The CDR3 is made up of 13 amino acids. Per the germline V gene, CDR1 is SGHRS and CDR2 is YFSETQ. The V gene lost 4 bases and the J gene lost 2 bases, with 9 bases spanning the gap. The DNA of the CDR3 is TGCGCCAGCAGCGAGGCGGTGAACTATGGCTACACCTTC. Its protein product is CASSEAVNYGYTF.

The J gene is TRBJ2-3, the V gene TRBV7-9, with D possibly being TRBD1 (6 bases). V dropped 4 bases and J dropped 0 bases, with 17 bases sitting between them. Germline V gene sequence: CDR1 SEHNR, CDR2 FQNEAQ (reference sequence). The CDR3 is 17 residues long. This chain's CDR3 is CASSSPVGGVSTDTQYF. The CDR3 region has the DNA TGTGCCAGCAGCTCCCCGGTAGGGGGAGTGAGCACAGATACGCAGTATTTT.

This clone was seen a few times. The gene calls are TRBV7-2 and TRBJ1-5, with TRBD1 as a possible D gene (6 bases). V was pared by 5 bases and J by 3 bases, with 14 bases between. Per germline, CDR1 SGHTA and CDR2 FQGNSA. The CDR3 is 15 amino acids. The DNA of the CDR3 is TGTGCCAGCAGCCCGAATTGGGGGCCCAATCAGCCCCAGCATTTT. Protein product: CASSPNWGPNQPQHF.

This chain connects TRBV11-2 to TRBJ1-2, with TRBD1 as a possible D gene (5 bases). Trimming shortened V by 1 base and J by 0 bases, and 9 bases separated the two germline ends. The length of the CDR3 is 15 residues. Germline V lookup: CDR1 SGHAT, CDR2 FQNNGV. Here the CDR3 reads CASSLVDSANYGYTF. The CDR3 DNA is TGTGCCAGCAGCTTAGTCGACAGCGCTAACTATGGCTACACCTTC.

This chain uses TRBV6-2 or TRBV6-3 with TRBJ2-5; 10 bases line up with TRBD2. The length of the CDR3 is 15 residues. Per germline, CDR1 MNHEY and CDR2 SVGEGT. The ends lost 0 bases at V and 6 bases at J; junction bases unmatched: 4. This chain's CDR3 is CASSYSISGGKTQYF. The CDR3 nucleotides are TGTGCCAGCAGTTACTCGATTAGCGGGGGGAAGACCCAGTACTTC.

The chain carries TRBV30 and TRBJ1-3; 7 bases are a match to TRBD1. The V gene's germline CDR1 is GTSNPN and CDR2 SVGIG (reference sequence). CDR3 size: 17 residues. The V segment lost 3 bases and the J segment 0 bases; nucleotides outside the gene matches: 11. The CDR3: CAWRLRGARDSGNTIYF. The CDR3 DNA reads as TGTGCCTGGAGGCTCAGGGGGGCCCGGGACTCTGGAAACACCATATATTTT. The complete variable domain, with remaining parts taken from reference TRBV30 and TRBJ1-3, reads SQTIHQWPATLVQPVGSPLSLECTVEGTSNPNLYWYRQAAGRGLQLLFYSVGIGQISSEVPQNLSASRPQDRQFILSSKKLLLSDSGFYLCAWRLRGARDSGNTIYFGEGSWLTVV.

This chain links TRBV7-9 with TRBJ1-2, with a possible D match to TRBD1 (5 bases). Germline V gene data show CDR1 as SEHNR and CDR2 as FQNEAQ (reference sequence). This CDR3 spans 16 amino acids. With 5 bases removed from V and 8 bases from J, the gap between germline ends came to 24 bases. The CDR3 region has the DNA TGTGCCAGCAGCCTTCCTCCCTTGACAGACCACATGGGCTACACCTTC. It specifies CASSLPPLTDHMGYTF.